At least ten counts were recorded for the clone carrying this TCR beta chain. This record comes from a study of beta chain features in type 1 diabetes. Expressed TCRB transcripts were sequenced after all isolated RNA was converted to cDNA. Regulatory, naive and central memory T cell samples averaged roughly 4 million reads. Profiled with immunoSEQ multiplex PCR; TCRdb holds only in-frame clones, not every one. The profile shows roughly 130,000 clones, about 9.2% of them singletons. The length of the CDR3 is 16 residues. Germline assignment: CDR1 SGHAT and CDR2 FQDESV (reference sequence). V shed 5 bases and J shed 0 bases, with 14 bases lying between them.

This TCR was sampled from a man between 18 and 35 years old in good health. Sequencing was carried out using central memory CD4+ T cells from blood. This rearrangement joins TRBV11-1 to TRBJ2-1, with D uncertain. CDR3 residues: CASSQASLSSYNEQFF. In DNA form, the CDR3 reads TGTGCCAGCAGCCAAGCGAGTTTAAGCTCCTACAATGAGCAGTTCTTC.